These 3 T cell receptor beta chains were all obtained from the same sample, sequenced in a study of shared clonotypes between healthy human individuals. Using immunoSEQ multiplex PCR, the repertoire was profiled, and TCRdb retains in-frame clones only, with some absent. The sample includes around 300,000 clones, more than 75% seen only once; the top ten take around 15%. Sequencing was carried out using memory CD8+ T cells sorted from blood. Subset in this sample: CD45RO+ cells pooled with CCR7-negative TemRA cells. The source is a man aged 18 to 29 in good health.

This clone was seen at least ten times. The chain carries TRBV21-1 and TRBJ2-2; TRBD1, as called in the table, went unchecked against the DNA. TRBV21-1 represents a pseudogene. The CDR3 is 15 amino acids. This CDR3 reads CASSKGATGTGELFF. Written as DNA, the CDR3 is TGTGCCAGCAGCAAGGGAGCGACAGGGACCGGGGAGCTGTTTTTT.

This rearrangement joins TRBV6-1 to TRBJ1-5; D unresolved. The V end was cut by 4 bases, the J end by 1 base, with 8 bases between. Per germline, CDR1 MNHNS and CDR2 SASEGT. The CDR3 covers 14 residues. CDR3 protein: CASSVRASNQPQHF. The CDR3 region has the DNA TGTGCCAGCAGTGTGAGGGCGAGCAATCAGCCCCAGCATTTT.

This rearrangement joins TRBV19 to TRBJ2-5; 7 positions agree with TRBD1. Germline V gene sequence: CDR1 LNHDA, CDR2 SQIVND (reference sequence). J was trimmed by 2 bases and V by 5 bases; bases with no gene match: 8. The CDR3 contains 15 residues. CDR3 amino acids: CASSPTGTLQETQYF. The CDR3 nucleotides are TGTGCCAGTAGTCCGACAGGGACACTTCAAGAGACCCAGTACTTC.